A selection of T cell receptor beta chains follows, all from one sample in a study of blood T cell repertoires in COVID-19. Libraries were prepared by immunoSEQ multiplex PCR; TCRdb keeps only in-frame clonotypes and omits some of them. The sample yields about 200,000 clones, nearly 90% seen once. Sequencing was performed on peripheral blood. The receptors originated from a man in his sixties with active or convalescent COVID-19. Both conserved end residues are part of each CDR3. A D gene is named only where the DNA matches it firmly. Clone size is given for some rows only: seen once, a few or many times, or a class if the clone is expanded.

d_gene,abundance,j_gene,v_gene,CDR3nt,CDR3aa
-,few,TRBJ1-2,TRBV19,TGTGCCAGTAGTCTTACCCCGACAGTAGTCTATGGCTACACCTTC,CASSLTPTVVYGYTF
-,-,TRBJ1-6,TRBV7-6,TGTGCCAGCAGCTTAACCGGGAATTCACCCCTCCACTTT,CASSLTGNSPLHF
-,-,TRBJ1-2,TRBV5-6,TGTGCCAGCAGCACCCCGGGGAGCTATGGCTACACCTTC,CASSTPGSYGYTF
-,-,TRBJ2-1,TRBV5-1,TGCGCCAGCAGAAAGGGGCAGGGTTCTTACAATGAGCAGTTCTTC,CASRKGQGSYNEQFF
TRBD1,-,TRBJ1-6,TRBV16,TGTGCCAGCAGCCAATCCCGACAGGGTAATTCACCCCTCCACTTT,CASSQSRQGNSPLHF
-,-,TRBJ1-3,TRBV6-5,TGTGCCAGCAGTTCCCGGGACATCGGAAACACCATATATTTT,CASSSRDIGNTIYF
-,-,TRBJ2-2,TRBV6-5,TGTGCCAGCATCAAGAGCGGGTATGGCTCCGGGGAGCTGTTTTTT,CASIKSGYGSGELFF
-,-,TRBJ1-2,TRBV25-1,TGTGCCAGCAGTGAATATAGTGTCAGGGGTGGCTACACCTTC,CASSEYSVRGGYTF
-,-,TRBJ2-3,TRBV19,TGTGCCAGTAGCACAGGAGGGACAGATACGCAGTATTTT,CASSTGGTDTQYF
TRBD1,-,TRBJ2-5,TRBV5-1,TGCGCCAGCAGCGTCACCGGGACAGGTGTGGAGACCCAGTACTTC,CASSVTGTGVETQYF
-,-,TRBJ1-6,TRBV9,TGTGCCAGCAGCCCCCGGACAGTTGATTCACCCCTCCACTTT,CASSPRTVDSPLHF
-,-,TRBJ2-2,TRBV2,TGTGCCAGCGGGCGGACTTTGAACACCGGGGAGCTGTTTTTT,CASGRTLNTGELFF
-,-,TRBJ1-1,TRBV4-1,TGCGCCACGGTGGGGGCTATGAACACTGAAGCTTTCTTT,CATVGAMNTEAFF
TRBD2,-,TRBJ2-2,TRBV4-1,TGCGCCAGCAGCCAGAGCGGGGGGAACACCGGGGAGCTGTTTTTT,CASSQSGGNTGELFF
TRBD2,-,TRBJ2-5,TRBV11-2,TGTGCCAGCAGCTTATCGGAGCGGGGGGGAGAGACCCAGTACTTC,CASSLSERGGETQYF
-,-,TRBJ1-2,TRBV2,TGTGCCAGCTCCCCCTCACAGGCAGCGGGGAATGGCTACACCTTC,CASSPSQAAGNGYTF